This T cell receptor (beta chain) was sequenced during a study of a mutant IDH1 vaccine in newly diagnosed glioma. Study information: Vaccination started 4-6 weeks after radiotherapy alone, or with temozolomide cycles.

Data came from immunoSEQ multiplex PCR; TCRdb stores just in-frame clones and leaves some out. Counted here are some 33,000 clones, roughly 90% occurring once; the ten biggest clones make up approximately 2.3%. About this clone: The antigen remains unidentified.

CDR3 size: 14 residues. Germline lookup yields CDR1 SGHVS and CDR2 FNYEAQ. V shed 4 bases, J shed 6 bases, and the junction held 3 bases outside the gene matches. The time point was: week 23, last vaccination. A single vaccine dose contained 300 ug of mutant IDH1 20-mer peptide, and topical imiquimod was used with it. The chain has TRBV7-6 and TRBJ2-2, with 9 bases fitting TRBD1. The sequencing here drew on PBMCs, taken from a glioma patient whose treatment included an IDH1 peptide vaccine. The receptor comes from a man in his forties with glioma. Here the CDR3 reads CASSWGQGAGELFF. As DNA, the CDR3 is TGTGCCAGCAGCTGGGGACAGGGCGCCGGGGAGCTGTTTTTT.